Listed below are T cell receptor beta chains from one sample, sequenced in a study of CD8 T cells in ankylosing spondylitis. TCRdb re-called the 5' RACE reads with MiXCR, one entry per CDR3 protein. The sample consists of some 340,000 distinct CDR3 sequences, roughly 15% of them appearing once. Sequencing was carried out using blood, either unsorted or a sorted T cell fraction (not recorded which). The receptors shown here come from a male donor with ankylosing spondylitis or in good health (not recorded which). Both conserved end residues are part of each CDR3. D genes are given only for firm matches. Expanded clones get a size class; other rows say once, few or many, or leave the size out.

d_gene: TRBD1; v_gene: TRBV11-2; abundance: many; j_gene: TRBJ1-1; CDR3nt: TGTGCCAGCAGCTTACAAGGGACAGGGAATATGAACACTGAAGCTTTCTTT; CDR3aa: CASSLQGTGNMNTEAFF
d_gene: TRBD2; v_gene: TRBV5-1; abundance: few; j_gene: TRBJ2-3; CDR3nt: TGCGCCAGCAGCTTGGACGCCGGGACTAGCGGATCCACAGATACGCAGTATTTT; CDR3aa: CASSLDAGTSGSTDTQYF
d_gene: TRBD2; v_gene: TRBV5-1; abundance: few; j_gene: TRBJ2-3; CDR3nt: TGCGCCAGCAGCTTGGCCGGGACTAGCGGGACTCGCACAGATACGCAGTATTTT; CDR3aa: CASSLAGTSGTRTDTQYF
d_gene: TRBD2; v_gene: TRBV7-2; abundance: NA; j_gene: TRBJ2-1; CDR3nt: TGTGCCAGCAGCCCAATCAAGCGGGAGGTCCATGAGCAGTTCTTC; CDR3aa: CASSPIKREVHEQFF
d_gene: NA; v_gene: TRBV3-1; abundance: NA; j_gene: TRBJ2-5; CDR3nt: TGTGCCAGCAGCCTACGGACAGCCCAAGAGACCCAGTACTTC; CDR3aa: CASSLRTAQETQYF
d_gene: NA; v_gene: TRBV29-1; abundance: NA; j_gene: TRBJ1-1; CDR3nt: TGCAGCGTTTCCGGGGGCCAAGCTTTCTTT; CDR3aa: CSVSGGQAFF
d_gene: TRBD1; v_gene: TRBV5-1; abundance: NA; j_gene: TRBJ2-1; CDR3nt: TGCGCCAGCAGCCTGGACAGGGAAGGTTACAATGAGCAGTTCTTC; CDR3aa: CASSLDREGYNEQFF
d_gene: NA; v_gene: TRBV12-3/TRBV12-4; abundance: NA; j_gene: TRBJ2-3; CDR3nt: TGTGCCAGCAGAGGGGGGGGGTCCACAGATACGCAGTATTTT; CDR3aa: CASRGGGSTDTQYF
d_gene: TRBD1; v_gene: TRBV3-1; abundance: few; j_gene: TRBJ2-2; CDR3nt: TGTGCCAGCAGCCGCGAAGTAGGGACAGGGAACACCGGGGAGCTGTTTTTT; CDR3aa: CASSREVGTGNTGELFF
d_gene: NA; v_gene: TRBV6-5; abundance: few; j_gene: TRBJ2-1; CDR3nt: TGTGCCAGCAGTTACTCAAGCGGAGGCAGCTCCTACAATGAGCAGTTCTTC; CDR3aa: CASSYSSGGSSYNEQFF
d_gene: TRBD1; v_gene: TRBV12-3/TRBV12-4; abundance: NA; j_gene: TRBJ1-5; CDR3nt: TGTGCCAGCAGTTTAGACAGGGGGCTCCAGCATTTT; CDR3aa: CASSLDRGLQHF
d_gene: NA; v_gene: TRBV11-2; abundance: many; j_gene: TRBJ2-7; CDR3nt: TGTGCCAGCAGCTTAGGCCAGGGGTCGAGCTCCTACGAGCAGTACTTC; CDR3aa: CASSLGQGSSSYEQYF
d_gene: NA; v_gene: TRBV29-1; abundance: many; j_gene: TRBJ2-5; CDR3nt: TGCAGCGCTTCAAGGAGCGGGACAGCCCAAGAGACCCAGTACTTC; CDR3aa: CSASRSGTAQETQYF
d_gene: TRBD2; v_gene: TRBV7-8; abundance: once; j_gene: TRBJ2-1; CDR3nt: TGTGCCAGCAGAGATAGCGGGGGGCTCGACTACAATGAGCAGTTCTTC; CDR3aa: CASRDSGGLDYNEQFF
d_gene: TRBD1; v_gene: TRBV15; abundance: NA; j_gene: TRBJ2-2; CDR3nt: TGTGCCACCAGCAGACGGACAGGGGTATCCGGGGAGCTGTTTTTT; CDR3aa: CATSRRTGVSGELFF
d_gene: TRBD1; v_gene: TRBV25-1; abundance: many; j_gene: TRBJ1-1; CDR3nt: TGTGCCAGCAGTGAATTCGGGACAGGGGGCACTGAAGCTTTCTTT; CDR3aa: CASSEFGTGGTEAFF
d_gene: TRBD1; v_gene: TRBV6-5; abundance: few; j_gene: TRBJ1-2; CDR3nt: TGTGCCAGCAGTTACTCCTCTATGGACAGGGTGGCTGGCTACACCTTC; CDR3aa: CASSYSSMDRVAGYTF
d_gene: NA; v_gene: TRBV12-3/TRBV12-4; abundance: few; j_gene: TRBJ1-6; CDR3nt: TGTGCCAGCAGCCCCGGGACCTATAATTCACCCCTCCACTTT; CDR3aa: CASSPGTYNSPLHF
d_gene: NA; v_gene: TRBV5-1; abundance: NA; j_gene: TRBJ1-1; CDR3nt: TGCGCCAGCAGCATAGGACAGATTAACACTGAAGCTTTCTTT; CDR3aa: CASSIGQINTEAFF
d_gene: TRBD2; v_gene: TRBV5-1; abundance: NA; j_gene: TRBJ2-4; CDR3nt: TGCGCCAGCAGGGACGGGAGGCACAAAAACATTCAGTACTTC; CDR3aa: CASRDGRHKNIQYF
d_gene: NA; v_gene: TRBV6-1; abundance: NA; j_gene: TRBJ2-7; CDR3nt: TGTGCCAGCAGTGAATTTCAGTACTACGAGCAGTACTTC; CDR3aa: CASSEFQYYEQYF
d_gene: NA; v_gene: TRBV7-9; abundance: NA; j_gene: TRBJ2-5; CDR3nt: TGTGCCAGCAGCAACCCGGGCCTCGAAGAGACCCAGTACTTC; CDR3aa: CASSNPGLEETQYF
d_gene: NA; v_gene: TRBV12-3/TRBV12-4; abundance: few; j_gene: TRBJ2-7; CDR3nt: TGTGCCAGCAGTCTGGGGCCCGGCCAGCAGTACTTC; CDR3aa: CASSLGPGQQYF
d_gene: NA; v_gene: TRBV5-1; abundance: NA; j_gene: TRBJ2-1; CDR3nt: TGCGCCAGCAGCATTCAGGGTGCCTCCTACAATGAGCAGTTCTTC; CDR3aa: CASSIQGASYNEQFF
d_gene: NA; v_gene: TRBV5-1; abundance: many; j_gene: TRBJ1-5; CDR3nt: TGCGCCAGCAGCGTGACAGGAGGCGGTGACCAGCCCCAGCATTTT; CDR3aa: CASSVTGGGDQPQHF
d_gene: NA; v_gene: TRBV29-1; abundance: many; j_gene: TRBJ2-3; CDR3nt: TGCAGCGTTGGCGACAGACGAGGGAGCACAGATACGCAGTATTTT; CDR3aa: CSVGDRRGSTDTQYF
d_gene: TRBD2; v_gene: TRBV7-9; abundance: NA; j_gene: TRBJ2-5; CDR3nt: TGTGCCAGCAGCCTCCGACTAGCGGTGCAAGAGACCCAGTACTTC; CDR3aa: CASSLRLAVQETQYF
d_gene: NA; v_gene: TRBV20-1; abundance: few; j_gene: TRBJ2-2; CDR3nt: TGCAGTGCTAGGGGCGGGGAAACCGGGGAGCTGTTTTTT; CDR3aa: CSARGGETGELFF
d_gene: TRBD1; v_gene: TRBV6-1; abundance: NA; j_gene: TRBJ1-5; CDR3nt: TGTGCCAGCAGTGAGGGACAGGGACATCAGCCCCAGCATTTT; CDR3aa: CASSEGQGHQPQHF
d_gene: TRBD2; v_gene: TRBV25-1; abundance: few; j_gene: TRBJ2-1; CDR3nt: TGTGCCAGCAGTAACATCAGGGAGGGAGCAAGGGAGCAGTTCTTC; CDR3aa: CASSNIREGAREQFF
d_gene: NA; v_gene: TRBV2; abundance: few; j_gene: TRBJ1-1; CDR3nt: TGTGCCAGCAGGATGGGGCAGGGCGAAGCTTTCTTT; CDR3aa: CASRMGQGEAFF
d_gene: TRBD2; v_gene: TRBV20-1; abundance: NA; j_gene: TRBJ2-1; CDR3nt: TGCAGTGGCACCGGGACTAGCGGGACCAATGAGCAGTTCTTC; CDR3aa: CSGTGTSGTNEQFF
d_gene: TRBD2; v_gene: TRBV18; abundance: few; j_gene: TRBJ2-1; CDR3nt: TGTGCCAGCTCACCACCGTCTAGCGGAACCTACAATGAGCAGTTCTTC; CDR3aa: CASSPPSSGTYNEQFF
d_gene: NA; v_gene: TRBV11-3; abundance: NA; j_gene: TRBJ2-5; CDR3nt: TGTGCCAGCAGCTTAGTTTTCCAAGAGACCCAGTACTTC; CDR3aa: CASSLVFQETQYF
d_gene: TRBD1; v_gene: TRBV10-3; abundance: many; j_gene: TRBJ1-6; CDR3nt: TGTGCCATCAGCGCCTCAGGACAGGGGGTCGATTCACCCCTCCACTTT; CDR3aa: CAISASGQGVDSPLHF
d_gene: NA; v_gene: TRBV5-1; abundance: NA; j_gene: TRBJ2-5; CDR3nt: TGCGCCAGCAGCTTGGCTCGGGGGATTTGGCAAGAGACCCAGTACTTC; CDR3aa: CASSLARGIWQETQYF